Presented here are 9 T cell receptor beta chains from one specimen sequenced in a study of PD-L1 blockade in urothelial cancer. Generated by immunoSEQ multiplex PCR, the TCRdb table keeps only in-frame clones and is missing some. Here the sample spans about 85,000 clones, over 65% being singletons. Indicated time point: pretreatment peripheral blood. Sequenced material: PBMCs, taken around atezolizumab (anti-PD-L1) treatment. These receptors were collected from a man aged 55 to 70 with urothelial cancer.

The chain employs TRBV29-1 and TRBJ2-1, with 7 bases matching TRBD1. This CDR3 comprises 13 residues. The V segment lost 5 bases and the J segment 7 bases; nucleotides outside the gene matches: 8. The germline V gene has CDR1 SQVTM and CDR2 ANQGSEA. The CDR3 region has the DNA TGCAGCGTTAGACCCGCAGGGGGAAATGAGCAGTTCTTC. The encoded protein is CSVRPAGGNEQFF.

The V call is TRBV7-9, the J call TRBJ1-1, with TRBD1 as a possible D gene (5 bases). This CDR3 region has 15 residues. Germline V gene data show CDR1 as SEHNR and CDR2 as FQNEAQ (reference sequence). Trimming cost V 8 bases and J 6 bases, with 22 bases left between them. The DNA of the CDR3 is TGTGCCAGCGCGCTGCGGGACCTCCGGGTGTCTGAAGCTTTCTTT. This translates into CASALRDLRVSEAFF.

The J gene is TRBJ2-1, the V gene TRBV11-3; the D is unclear. V gave up 0 bases and J gave up 10 bases, with 10 bases separating them. There are 13 residues in the CDR3. Germline CDR1 is SGHNT and CDR2 is YENEEA. The CDR3 here is CASSLDGSLEQFF. CDR3 nucleotide sequence: TGTGCCAGCAGCTTAGACGGGTCCCTCGAGCAGTTCTTC.

The rearrangement links TRBV27 to TRBJ2-7; the D gene is possibly TRBD2 (6 bases). Looked up from germline, CDR1 is MNHEY and CDR2 is SMNVEV (reference sequence). CDR3 length equals 14 residues. V was clipped by 4 bases and J by 6 bases, with 16 bases between them. CDR3 residues: CASSWDSTLLEQYF. CDR3 nucleotides: TGTGCCAGCAGTTGGGACTCAACCCTTCTCGAGCAGTACTTC.

This chain links TRBV28 with TRBJ1-2, with unresolved D. Between the trimmed V and J ends, which lost 5 bases and 12 bases, there was a span of 16 bases. This CDR3 spans 12 amino acids. The V gene's germline CDR1 is MDHEN and CDR2 SYDVKM. DNA for the CDR3: TGTGCCAGCAGTCGTGGAGGCCGTACCAACACCTTC. Its protein product is CASSRGGRTNTF.

The gene calls are TRBV2 and TRBJ2-4; tentative D call: TRBD2 (5 bases). V was cut by 7 bases and J by 5 bases, with 15 bases left in between. CDR1 is SNHLY, CDR2 FYNNEI, per germline. The CDR3 is 14 amino acids. The CDR3 here is CASTRRLVENIQYF. As DNA, the CDR3 is TGTGCCAGCACCAGGAGGTTGGTTGAAAACATTCAGTACTTC.

V and J are TRBV7-3 and TRBJ2-1; TRBD2 matches at 12 bases. Trimming at V came to 5 bases and at J to 3 bases, leaving 2 bases not matched to a gene. CDR1 SGHTA and CDR2 FQGTGA come from the germline V gene. The CDR3 has 15 residues. CDR3 DNA: TGTGCCAGCAGCCCGGGACTAGCGGGCTACAATGAGCAGTTCTTC. This sequence encodes CASSPGLAGYNEQFF.

The V gene is TRBV19, the J gene TRBJ1-1; no clear D. Germline V gives CDR1 LNHDA, CDR2 SQIVND (reference sequence). CDR3 length equals 14 residues. V shed 3 bases and J shed 1 base, with 9 bases lying between them. In nucleotides, the CDR3 is TGTGCCAGTAGTATTCCTACCTCGAACACTGAAGCTTTCTTT. This gives the protein CASSIPTSNTEAFF.

V and J are TRBV4-1 and TRBJ2-7; 8 nucleotides line up with TRBD1. The J segment lost 5 bases and the V segment lost 1 base, leaving 7 bases of the junction unmatched. The germline CDR1 and CDR2 sequences are MGHRA and YSYEKL. The CDR3 sequence is 15 residues long. The CDR3 DNA follows: TGCGCCAGCAGCCAAGCCCGACAGGGGTACAACGAGCAGTACTTC. It yields the protein CASSQARQGYNEQYF.